Each of the 20 T cell receptor beta chains below was sequenced from the same sample in a study of blood T cells in healthy people across ages. The use of a sample-barcoded 5' primer and a J-beta primer mix characterized a second PCR of about 6 to 12 cycles. TCRdb reprocessed the 5' RACE reads via MiXCR and lists one record per CDR3 protein. The sample contains about a million distinct CDR3 sequences, just over 50% of which appear only once. The sequenced material came from blood. Source of these receptors: a woman aged 60-70 years in good health.

Details on this clonotype: A junction boundary mismatches the germline segment, possibly from a read error. V is TRBV6-6 and J is TRBJ1-2; 9 bases match TRBD1. This CDR3 has 15 amino acids. The germline CDR1 and CDR2 sequences are MNHNY and SVGAGI (reference sequence). CDR3 nucleotide sequence: TGTGCCAGCAGTTACGGACAGGGGATCCTCTATGGCTGCACCTTC. It specifies CASSYGQGILYGCTF.

Comments on this clonotype: Given a much more abundant clone one base away, this may be a read error. V gene TRBV7-2 combines with J gene TRBJ1-1; D is perhaps TRBD1 (5 bases). This CDR3 comprises 13 residues. CDR1 and CDR2 from the germline V gene are SGHTA and FQGNSA. Trimming shortened V by 5 bases and J by 1 base, and 8 bases separated the two germline ends. CDR3: CASSADRNTEAFF. The CDR3 DNA reads as TGTGCCAGCAGCGCCGACAGGAACACTGAAGCTTTCTTT.

This chain joins TRBV6-2 or TRBV6-3 and TRBJ2-1; TRBD2 matches at 9 bases. The CDR3 runs 19 residues. J gave up 6 bases and V 5 bases, and 20 bases lay outside the gene matches. CDR1 is MNHEY, CDR2 SVGEGT, per germline. The CDR3 DNA is TGTGCCAGCAGTCTGCCTAGGGGAAGCGGGAGGTTAGATAGCAATGAGCAGTTCTTC. Encoded protein: CASSLPRGSGRLDSNEQFF.

The chain employs TRBV6-2 or TRBV6-3 and TRBJ2-1, with a possible D match to TRBD2 (5 bases). The CDR3 extends over 13 amino acids. CDR1 and CDR2 (germline): MNHEY, SVGEGT. The V gene lost 7 bases and the J gene lost 3 bases, with 10 bases spanning the gap. This CDR3 reads CASKTGNYNEQFF. The CDR3 DNA follows: TGTGCCAGCAAGACGGGAAACTACAATGAGCAGTTCTTC.

This clonotype was recorded once. Relative to the germline gene, one junction end is altered; a read error may explain this. CDR3 protein: CAGSPLFPGQTYEQYF. The CDR3, as DNA: TGTGCCGGCAGCCCGCTCTTTCCGGGGCAGACCTACGAGCAGTACTTC. The chain links TRBV7-2 to TRBJ2-7; D may correspond to TRBD1 or TRBD2 (5 bases each). The CDR3 runs 16 residues. Looked up from germline, CDR1 is SGHTA and CDR2 is FQGNSA.

This clonotype occurred a few times. This chain links TRBV5-6 with TRBJ2-3; weak D call: TRBD2 (6 bases). Trimming cost V 4 bases and J 4 bases, with 16 bases left between them. CDR3 length: 15 residues. Germline CDR1 SGHDT, CDR2 YYEEEE. The CDR3 region has the DNA TGTGCCAGCAGCCTTACGGGAGTTTCCGCAGATACGCAGTATTTT. Translation: CASSLTGVSADTQYF.

The chain couples TRBV27 to TRBJ2-3; 7 bases line up with TRBD2. Per the germline V gene, CDR1 is MNHEY and CDR2 is SMNVEV (reference sequence). The CDR3 is made up of 15 amino acids. The trim removed 4 bases at V and 5 bases at J, leaving 9 bases unmatched. The CDR3 nucleotides are TGTGCCAGCAGTTCGGGCGGGAGAGGTCGAGATACGCAGTATTTT. As protein: CASSSGGRGRDTQYF.

CDR3 region: CASSGGAGPVSGANVLTF. CDR3 sequence (DNA): TGTGCCAGCAGTGGCGGTGCAGGGCCGGTCTCTGGGGCCAACGTCCTGACTTTC. The chain has TRBV11-2 and TRBJ2-6, with a tentative D call TRBD1 (5 bases). CDR1 is SGHAT, CDR2 FQNNGV, per germline. This CDR3 has 18 amino acids. Trimming took off 6 bases at V and 0 bases at J, with 18 bases between the two ends.

Only a few counts were recorded for this clonotype. This rearrangement joins TRBV29-1 to TRBJ2-7; D call uncertain. The CDR3 covers 12 residues. Trimming stripped 3 bases from V and 1 base from J, with 7 bases between. Germline CDR1 SQVTM, CDR2 ANQGSEA. DNA for the CDR3: TGCAGCGTTGAGGACGGGTCCTACGAGCAGTACTTC. Translating it yields CSVEDGSYEQYF.

Only a few counts were recorded for this clonotype. V is TRBV7-2 and J is TRBJ2-3, with D possibly being TRBD2 (6 bases). Germline V gene lookup returns CDR1 SGHTA and CDR2 FQGNSA. V was clipped by 5 bases and J by 2 bases, with 17 bases between them. The CDR3 is made up of 16 amino acids. CDR3 sequence reads: CASSPQLAGPTDTQYF. The CDR3 DNA follows: TGTGCCAGCAGCCCCCAGCTTGCGGGACCCACAGATACGCAGTATTTT. Combining the CDR3 with reference TRBV7-2 and TRBJ2-3 gives the whole variable domain GAGVSQSPSNKVTEKGKDVELRCDPISGHTALYWYRQSLGQGLEFLIYFQGNSAPDKSGLPSDRFSAERTGGSVSTLTIQRTQQEDSAVYLCASSPQLAGPTDTQYFGPGTRLTVL.

The V and J genes are TRBV27 and TRBJ2-3; D not certain. There are 15 residues in the CDR3. V was cut by 2 bases and J by 4 bases, with 13 bases left in between. The germline CDR1 and CDR2 sequences are MNHEY and SMNVEV (reference sequence). CDR3 DNA: TGTGCCAGCAGTTTAGAGGCTGCAGACGCAGATACGCAGTATTTT. This translates into CASSLEAADADTQYF.

The chain couples TRBV7-2 to TRBJ2-7, with a possible D match to TRBD1 (6 bases). TRBJ2-5 explains the end of the DNA better; the J call may be wrong. This CDR3 region has 15 residues. Per germline, CDR1 SGHTA and CDR2 FQGNSA. CDR3 in DNA: TGTGCCAGCAGCTTAGCTGGCGGGTTGACAGGGACCCAGTACTTC. Its protein product is CASSLAGGLTGTQYF.

The CDR3 DNA reads as TGTGCCAGCACCCCGACGGGAGGCACCTACGAGCAGTACTTC. Translating it yields CASTPTGGTYEQYF. The genes are TRBV12-3 or TRBV12-4 and TRBJ2-7, with 7 bases lining up with TRBD2. The V and J ends lost 7 bases and 2 bases, in that order; junction bases with no gene match: 8. This CDR3 comprises 14 residues.

This clonotype was counted many times. The rearrangement uses TRBV7-9 and TRBJ2-3, with a weak D call TRBD2 (5 bases). Germline-derived CDR1 and CDR2 are SEHNR and FQNEAQ (reference sequence). The germline V and J ends were trimmed by 2 bases and 0 bases, with 12 bases remaining between them. This CDR3 spans 16 amino acids. The CDR3 reads CASSLSPSGSTDTQYF. The CDR3, as DNA: TGTGCCAGCAGCTTATCCCCAAGCGGAAGCACAGATACGCAGTATTTT.

This clonotype was seen a few times. V and J are TRBV20-1 and TRBJ2-2; no clear D. CDR3 length: 14 residues. V lost 2 bases and J lost 1, with 8 bases in between. CDR1 is DFQATT and CDR2 is SNEGSKA in the germline V gene (reference sequence). The CDR3 DNA sequence: TGCAGTGCTAGACGTGGGATGAACACCGGGGAGCTGTTTTTT. Translating it yields CSARRGMNTGELFF.

In this sample, this clonotype turned up a few times. The rearrangement uses TRBV29-1 and TRBJ1-5; the match to TRBD1 covers 8 bases. Germline assignment: CDR1 SQVTM and CDR2 ANQGSEA. V shed 6 bases and J 5 bases; nucleotides not matched to a gene: 9. The CDR3 length is 14 residues. CDR3 in amino acids: CSVHDRGRYQPQHF. Written as DNA, the CDR3 is TGCAGCGTCCACGACAGGGGCCGCTATCAGCCCCAGCATTTT.

The chain carries TRBV12-3 or TRBV12-4 and TRBJ2-1; the D is unclear. The CDR3 covers 15 residues. With 6 bases removed from V and 9 bases from J, the gap between germline ends came to 21 bases. Written as DNA, the CDR3 is TGTGCCAGCAGCCTCTTAGCAGCCAGAGGCGTTGAGCAGTTCTTC. Encoded protein: CASSLLAARGVEQFF.

V usage is TRBV3-1 and J usage is TRBJ2-1, with D perhaps TRBD2 (5 bases). The CDR3 length is 16 residues. Germline V gene data show CDR1 as LGHDT and CDR2 as YNNKEL (reference sequence). V lost 4 bases and J lost 4, with 17 bases in between. CDR3 sequence reads: CASSPITGILYNEQFF. CDR3 DNA: TGTGCCAGCAGCCCCATCACGGGGATCCTTTACAATGAGCAGTTCTTC.

This clonotype was seen more than once but under ten times. J is TRBJ2-3 and V is TRBV6-5, with 11 bases matching TRBD2. The ends lost 2 bases at V and 6 bases at J; junction bases unmatched: 7. This CDR3 spans 16 amino acids. Germline CDR1 is MNHEY and CDR2 is SVGAGI. The CDR3 nucleotides read TGTGCCAGCAGTTACGGTAGCGGGAGGGCCGCGGATACGCAGTATTTT. Its translation: CASSYGSGRAADTQYF.

The genes are TRBV20-1 and TRBJ2-5, with D perhaps matching TRBD2 (5 bases). Trimming removed 5 bases at V and 1 base at J, with 17 bases between. From germline, CDR1 is DFQATT and CDR2 SNEGSKA (reference sequence). CDR3 size: 15 residues. The CDR3 loop is CSAETAGGRQETQYF. Written as DNA, the CDR3 is TGCAGTGCTGAAACTGCTGGCGGGCGCCAAGAGACCCAGTACTTC.